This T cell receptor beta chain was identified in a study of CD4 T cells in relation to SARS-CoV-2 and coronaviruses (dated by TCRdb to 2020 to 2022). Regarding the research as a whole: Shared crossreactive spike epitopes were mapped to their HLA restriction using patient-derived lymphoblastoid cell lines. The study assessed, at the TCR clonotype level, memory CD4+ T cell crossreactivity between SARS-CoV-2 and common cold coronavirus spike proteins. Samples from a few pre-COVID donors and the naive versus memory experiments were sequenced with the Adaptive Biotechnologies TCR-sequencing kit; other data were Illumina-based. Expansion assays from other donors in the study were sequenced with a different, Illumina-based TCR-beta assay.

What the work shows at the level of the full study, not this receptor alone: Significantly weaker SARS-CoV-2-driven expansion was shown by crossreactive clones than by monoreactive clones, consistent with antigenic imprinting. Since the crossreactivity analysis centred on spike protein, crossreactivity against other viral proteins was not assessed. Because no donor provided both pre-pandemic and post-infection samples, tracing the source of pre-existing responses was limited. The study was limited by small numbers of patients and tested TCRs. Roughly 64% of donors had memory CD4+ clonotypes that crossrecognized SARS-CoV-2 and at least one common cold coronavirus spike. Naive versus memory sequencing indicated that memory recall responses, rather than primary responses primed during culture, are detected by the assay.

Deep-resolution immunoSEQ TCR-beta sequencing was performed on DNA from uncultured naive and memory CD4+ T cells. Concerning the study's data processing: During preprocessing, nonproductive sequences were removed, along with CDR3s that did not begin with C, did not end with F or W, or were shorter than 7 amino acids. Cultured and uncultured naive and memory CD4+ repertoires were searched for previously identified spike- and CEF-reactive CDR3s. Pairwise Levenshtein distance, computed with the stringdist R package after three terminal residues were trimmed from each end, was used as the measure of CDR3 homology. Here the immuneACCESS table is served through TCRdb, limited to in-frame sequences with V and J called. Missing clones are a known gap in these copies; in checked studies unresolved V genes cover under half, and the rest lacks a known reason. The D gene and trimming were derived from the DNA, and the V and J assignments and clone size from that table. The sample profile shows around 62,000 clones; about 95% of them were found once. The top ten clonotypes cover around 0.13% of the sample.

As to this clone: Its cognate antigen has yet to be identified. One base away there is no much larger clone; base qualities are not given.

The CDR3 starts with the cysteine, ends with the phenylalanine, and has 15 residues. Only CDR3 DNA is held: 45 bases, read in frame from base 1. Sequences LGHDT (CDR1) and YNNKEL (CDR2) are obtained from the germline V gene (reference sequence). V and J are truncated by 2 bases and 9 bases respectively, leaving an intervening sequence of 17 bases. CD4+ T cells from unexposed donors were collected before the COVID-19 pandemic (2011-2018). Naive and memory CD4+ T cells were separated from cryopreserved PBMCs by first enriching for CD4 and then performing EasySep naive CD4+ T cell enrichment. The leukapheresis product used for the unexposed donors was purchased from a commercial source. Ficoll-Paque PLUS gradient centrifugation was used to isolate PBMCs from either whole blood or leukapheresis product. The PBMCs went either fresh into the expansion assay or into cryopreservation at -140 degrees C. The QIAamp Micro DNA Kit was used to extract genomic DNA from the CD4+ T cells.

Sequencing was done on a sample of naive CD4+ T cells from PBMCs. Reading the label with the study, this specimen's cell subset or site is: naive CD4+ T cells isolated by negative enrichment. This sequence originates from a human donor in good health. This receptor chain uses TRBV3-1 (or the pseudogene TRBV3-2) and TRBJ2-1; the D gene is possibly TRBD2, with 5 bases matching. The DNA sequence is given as TGTGCCAGCAGCCAACCAGAAGGACTCACTAGTGAGCAGTTCTTC. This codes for CASSQPEGLTSEQFF.